This TCR beta chain came from a study of T cells in Graves' hyperthyroidism and ophthalmopathy. Study context: Blood from the periphery was taken at initial diagnosis, before any treatment. Notes on the study in general: Blood also carried most thyroid clonotypes expanded above 0.001. Ophthalmopathy, as predicted by the model, came a median 6.5 months after the prediction. By a 13 V-J model, ophthalmopathy was set apart from stable hyperthyroidism.

There were TCR beta CDR3 regions amplified from RNA transcripts. Primed by the HTBI set, a first-round RT-PCR was run on the TCR CDR3. TCRdb analysed the multiplex PCR reads with MiXCR anew, one entry per CDR3 protein. The sample has 500,000 to 550,000 distinct CDR3 sequences; less than 25% are singletons. This clonotype was seen at least ten times. Its antigen is unknown. V lost 2 bases, J lost 3 bases, and 14 bases lay in between. The CDR3 has 15 residues. Germline CDR1 and CDR2: LNHNV and YYDKDF (reference sequence). Sample: blood. This TCR derives from a man between 18 and 35 years old with Graves' hyperthyroidism. V and J are TRBV15 and TRBJ2-7, with a tentative D call TRBD2 (5 bases). Written as DNA, the CDR3 is TGTGCCACCAGCAGATCCGGACTCCCTAACTACGAGCAGTACTTC. Protein product: CATSRSGLPNYEQYF.